This TCR beta chain appears in the sequencing data of a study of regulatory T cells in long-lasting Graves disease. This clonotype was seen at least ten times. Researchers made TCR beta libraries by using iRepertoire HTBI primers and running Arm-PCR on CDR3 regions. Original processing methods: Throughout the samples, researchers identified about 56 TRBV and around 15 TRBJ segments. Using its own MiXCR run on the multiplex PCR reads, TCRdb lists one record per CDR3 protein. TCRdb, not the original authors, processed these V and J calls. The table shows 500,000 or so distinct CDR3 sequences, with about 17% occurring only once. V was clipped by 5 bases and J by 6 bases, with 19 bases between them. The CDR3 loop spans 15 amino acids. Germline V gene lookup returns CDR1 MDHEN and CDR2 SYDVKM. The time point here: newly diagnosed GD, antithyroid drugs for less than 3 months. The TCR library was prepared using RNA isolated from PBMCs.

The data also belong to a second study, concerning T cells in Graves' hyperthyroidism and ophthalmopathy. That paper notes: Median prediction lead before ophthalmopathy onset was 6.5 months with the model.

This sequence joins TRBV28 and TRBJ1-2; D is unresolved. This TCR was sampled from a man in his forties with Graves disease. This specimen was peripheral blood mononuclear cells (PBMCs), taken at new diagnosis, from a patient treated with antithyroid drugs. Written as DNA, the CDR3 is TGTGCCAGCAGTCCCCCGGACTCCCTTCCCCATGGCTACACCTTC. It yields the protein CASSPPDSLPHGYTF.